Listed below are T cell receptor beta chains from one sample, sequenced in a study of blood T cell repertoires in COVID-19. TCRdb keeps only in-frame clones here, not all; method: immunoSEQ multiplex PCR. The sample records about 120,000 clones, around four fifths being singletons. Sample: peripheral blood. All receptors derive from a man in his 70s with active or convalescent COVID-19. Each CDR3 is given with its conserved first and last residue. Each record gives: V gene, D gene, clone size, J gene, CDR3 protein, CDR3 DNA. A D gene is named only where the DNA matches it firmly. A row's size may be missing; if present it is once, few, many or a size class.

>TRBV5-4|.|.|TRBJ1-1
CASSQEFEGAEAFF
TGTGCCAGCAGCCAAGAATTCGAGGGGGCTGAAGCTTTCTTT
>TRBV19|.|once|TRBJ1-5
CASRTRADQPQHF
TGTGCCAGTAGGACCAGGGCAGATCAGCCCCAGCATTTT
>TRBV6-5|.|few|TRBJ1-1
CASPTSGGTEAFF
TGTGCCAGCCCGACGTCGGGGGGCACTGAAGCTTTCTTT
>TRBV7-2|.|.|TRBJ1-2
CASSLGEGGGYTF
TGTGCCAGCAGCTTAGGGGAGGGCGGTGGCTACACCTTC
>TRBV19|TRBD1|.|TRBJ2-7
CASSIARTGGNSYEQYF
TGTGCCAGTAGTATCGCTCGGACAGGGGGTAACTCCTACGAGCAGTACTTC
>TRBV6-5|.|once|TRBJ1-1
CASRHRSTEAFF
TGTGCCAGCAGGCACAGGTCTACTGAAGCTTTCTTT
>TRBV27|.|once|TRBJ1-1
CASSLQGTTEAFF
TGTGCCAGCAGTTTACAGGGGACCACTGAAGCTTTCTTT
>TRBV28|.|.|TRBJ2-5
CASRGGASETQYF
TGTGCCAGCAGGGGGGGGGCTTCCGAGACCCAGTACTTC
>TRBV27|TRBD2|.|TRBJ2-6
CASSFLAGAFSGANVLTF
TGTGCCAGCAGTTTCCTAGCGGGGGCCTTCTCTGGGGCCAACGTCCTGACTTTC
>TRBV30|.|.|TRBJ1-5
CAWSVGASLNQPQHF
TGTGCCTGGAGTGTAGGGGCCAGCCTCAATCAGCCCCAGCATTTT
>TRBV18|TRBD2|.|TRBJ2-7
CASSPYESGGSYEQYF
TGTGCCAGCTCACCATATGAGAGCGGGGGTTCCTACGAGCAGTACTTC
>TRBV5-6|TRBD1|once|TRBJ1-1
CASSLRGLGTEAFF
TGTGCCAGCAGTCTCAGGGGGTTGGGGACTGAAGCTTTCTTT
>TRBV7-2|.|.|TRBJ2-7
CASSLVGGLSYEQYF
TGTGCCAGCAGCTTAGTTGGGGGACTCTCCTACGAGCAGTACTTC
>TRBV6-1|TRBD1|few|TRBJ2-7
CASSETGSYEQYF
TGTGCCAGCAGTGAGACAGGGTCCTACGAGCAGTACTTC
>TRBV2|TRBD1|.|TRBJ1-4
CASSERQGAKLFF
TGTGCCAGCAGTGAACGACAGGGGGCGAAACTGTTTTTT
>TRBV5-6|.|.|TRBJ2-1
CASRVATYNEQFF
TGTGCCAGCAGGGTAGCTACCTACAATGAGCAGTTCTTC
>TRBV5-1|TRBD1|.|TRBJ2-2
CASSHGQGTTGELFF
TGCGCCAGCAGCCATGGACAGGGGACCACCGGGGAGCTGTTTTTT
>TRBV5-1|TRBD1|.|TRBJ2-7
CASSYTGTGANEQYF
TGCGCCAGCAGCTATACCGGGACAGGGGCCAACGAGCAGTACTTC
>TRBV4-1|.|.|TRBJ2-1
CASSQRVGDNEQFF
TGCGCCAGCAGCCAGAGGGTGGGAGACAATGAGCAGTTCTTC
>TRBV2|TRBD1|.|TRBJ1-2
CAIKQGINYGYTF
TGTGCTATAAAACAGGGGATTAACTATGGCTACACCTTC
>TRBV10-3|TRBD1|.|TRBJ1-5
CAISEAWGTGRNQPQHF
TGTGCCATCAGTGAGGCTTGGGGGACAGGAAGAAATCAGCCCCAGCATTTT
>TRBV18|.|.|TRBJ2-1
CASSPPAVWSNEQFF
TGTGCCAGCTCACCGCCCGCCGTCTGGAGCAATGAGCAGTTCTTC